This TCR beta chain was identified during a study of control samples from healthy donors and cancer patients. Germline loops: CDR1 LNHDA, CDR2 SQIVND (reference sequence). V was shortened by 5 bases and J by 0 bases, with 13 bases between the two germline ends. The CDR3 sequence is 16 residues long. Only in-frame clones appear in the TCRdb table, and some are missing; sequencing was by immunoSEQ multiplex PCR. This sample has more than 20,000 clones, with roughly 88% found just once. This TCR was recovered from a man aged 45-60 years with lung cancer. V is TRBV19 and J is TRBJ1-4; possibly TRBD1 for D (5 bases). Sequencing was carried out using PBMCs. The CDR3 sequence: CASSGDLFATNEKLFF. CDR3 in DNA: TGTGCCAGTAGTGGGGACCTCTTCGCAACTAATGAAAAACTGTTTTTT.